What follows are 12 T cell receptor beta chains derived from one specimen sequenced in a study of T cell changes during pregnancy in multiple sclerosis. TCRdb's table, derived via immunoSEQ multiplex PCR, lists solely in-frame clones and lacks some. The table records roughly 50,000 clones, around 90% of them present only once. The sequencing here drew on CD4+ T cells from peripheral blood mononuclear cells, taken after pregnancy. The origin of the receptors is a female donor with multiple sclerosis, enrolled in a pregnancy study.

For this clone: One junction end does not reproduce the germline sequence, and a read error may be involved. This chain joins TRBV29-1 and TRBJ1-4; D is unclear. Germline V gives CDR1 SQVTM, CDR2 ANQGSEA. This CDR3 is 11 amino acids long. The DNA of the CDR3 is TGCAGCGTTGAATCGCAGACTACCCAGTCCTTT. It specifies CSVESQTTQSF.

The chain couples TRBV29-1 to TRBJ1-1; 8 nucleotides match TRBD1. There are 14 residues in the CDR3. Germline CDR1 is SQVTM and CDR2 is ANQGSEA. The trim removed 5 bases at V and 4 bases at J, leaving 9 bases unmatched. This CDR3 reads CSVCHRGSATEAFF. In DNA, the CDR3 is TGCAGCGTTTGCCACAGGGGGTCGGCCACTGAAGCTTTCTTT. Based on the CDR3 plus reference TRBV29-1 and TRBJ1-1, the full variable domain is SAVISQKPSRDICQRGTSLTIQCQVDSQVTMMFWYRQQPGQSLTLIATANQGSEATYESGFVIDKFPISRPNLTFSTLTVSNMSPEDSSIYLCSVCHRGSATEAFFGQGTRLTVV.

This rearrangement joins TRBV19 to TRBJ2-3, with a weak D call TRBD2 (5 bases). The V end was cut by 7 bases, the J end by 0 bases, with 17 bases between. The CDR3 is 16 residues long. Germline V CDR1 and CDR2: LNHDA, SQIVND (reference sequence). The CDR3 region is CASNLRTGRSTDTQYF. CDR3 sequence (DNA): TGTGCCAGTAACTTGAGGACGGGGAGAAGCACAGATACGCAGTATTTT.

The chain uses TRBV7-9 and TRBJ1-3; no clear D gene. Deletions cut 0 bases from V and 4 bases from J, with 7 bases between. Germline V gene lookup returns CDR1 SEHNR and CDR2 FQNEAQ (reference sequence). The CDR3 runs 14 residues. CDR3 nucleotide sequence: TGTGCCAGCAGCTTAGCGGGCGTCGGAAACACCATATATTTT. It specifies CASSLAGVGNTIYF.

The V and J genes are TRBV19 and TRBJ2-1; 7 bases agree with TRBD2. Germline values: CDR1 LNHDA, CDR2 SQIVND (reference sequence). This CDR3 has 14 residues. With 3 bases clipped from V and 6 bases from J, the junction kept 5 bases outside the gene matches. The CDR3 DNA is TGTGCCAGTAGTATTACTTGGACTAGCAATGAGCAGTTCTTC. Protein sequence: CASSITWTSNEQFF.

V usage is TRBV2 and J usage is TRBJ2-2; TRBD1 aligns across 10 bases. The CDR3 has 15 amino acids. With 6 bases clipped from V and 6 bases from J, the junction kept 7 bases outside the gene matches. Per germline, CDR1 SNHLY and CDR2 FYNNEI. CDR3 in DNA: TGTGCCAGCAGAACACGGGACAGGGGATCCGGGGAGCTGTTTTTT. It codes for CASRTRDRGSGELFF.

This rearrangement joins TRBV27 to TRBJ1-1; D gene ambiguous. Germline V gene sequence: CDR1 MNHEY, CDR2 SMNVEV (reference sequence). The CDR3 spans 12 residues. V lost 8 bases and J lost 1, with 8 bases in between. The CDR3 DNA reads as TGTGCCAGCCAGGATTCGAACACTGAAGCTTTCTTT. Translating it yields CASQDSNTEAFF.

V and J are TRBV6-1 and TRBJ1-2; D is ambiguous. CDR1 and CDR2 (germline): MNHNS, SASEGT. This CDR3 is built from 18 residues. V lost 4 bases, J lost 4 bases, and 25 bases lay in between. CDR3 sequence (DNA): TGTGCCAGCAGTGCCCGGCGGACTAGCGGTTTCCTTACCTATGGCTACACCTTC. It translates to CASSARRTSGFLTYGYTF.

The CDR3 DNA sequence: TGCGCCAGCCGGTCACAGGGACCCTACAATGAGCAGTTCTTC. It translates to CASRSQGPYNEQFF. The V call is TRBV5-1, the J call TRBJ2-1, with D possibly being TRBD1 (6 bases). CDR1 is SGHRS, CDR2 YFSETQ, per germline. The CDR3 consists of 14 residues. Trimming took 7 bases from V and 2 from J, leaving 13 bases between them.

The chain has TRBV5-1 and TRBJ1-5; tentative D call: TRBD1 (5 bases). Germline values: CDR1 SGHRS, CDR2 YFSETQ. This CDR3 spans 15 amino acids. Trimming stripped 4 bases from V and 7 bases from J, with 18 bases between. The CDR3 sequence is CASSPDGQGKQPQHF. The CDR3 DNA follows: TGCGCCAGCAGCCCCGATGGTCAGGGAAAGCAGCCCCAGCATTTT.

V and J are TRBV18 and TRBJ1-5; D uncertain. Germline CDR1 is KGHSH and CDR2 is LQKENI. Between the trimmed V and J ends, which lost 5 bases and 2 bases, there was a span of 4 bases. The CDR3 is 12 amino acids. DNA for the CDR3: TGTGCCAGCTCAGAGGGCAATCAGCCCCAGCATTTT. Translation gives CASSEGNQPQHF.

The gene calls are TRBV30 and TRBJ1-5; no clear D gene. V was pared by 0 bases and J by 5 bases, with 11 bases between. The CDR3 length is 14 residues. In germline, CDR1 is GTSNPN, CDR2 SVGIG (reference sequence). The CDR3 region has the DNA TGTGCCTGGAGTGTACTAAGGTCAGATCAGCCCCAGCATTTT. Its protein is CAWSVLRSDQPQHF.